The T cell receptor (beta chain) under discussion was sequenced for a study of T cells after yellow fever vaccination. Regarding the study as a whole: Weaker, the secondary response peaked sooner, at day 5 versus 15. Post-booster repertoires contained most primary-vaccination clones again (around 96% CD4, approximately 86% CD8).

This CDR3 comprises 13 residues. Germline-derived CDR1 and CDR2 are MNHEY and SVGAGI. The ends lost 4 bases at V and 6 bases at J; junction bases unmatched: 4. MiXCR, applied by TCRdb to the 5' RACE reads, yields one record per CDR3 protein. Of under 500,000 distinct CDR3 sequences in the sample, about 19% were seen once. This clonotype occurred many times. Its target is not known. The sequence derives from a man aged 18 to 35 who received the YFV17D yellow fever vaccine. The chain couples TRBV6-5 to TRBJ2-3; 7 bases fit TRBD2. The specimen was PBMCs, collected before the yellow fever booster vaccination. CDR3 protein: CASSSGGRDTQYF. CDR3 DNA sequence: TGTGCCAGCAGTTCCGGGGGGAGGGATACGCAGTATTTT.